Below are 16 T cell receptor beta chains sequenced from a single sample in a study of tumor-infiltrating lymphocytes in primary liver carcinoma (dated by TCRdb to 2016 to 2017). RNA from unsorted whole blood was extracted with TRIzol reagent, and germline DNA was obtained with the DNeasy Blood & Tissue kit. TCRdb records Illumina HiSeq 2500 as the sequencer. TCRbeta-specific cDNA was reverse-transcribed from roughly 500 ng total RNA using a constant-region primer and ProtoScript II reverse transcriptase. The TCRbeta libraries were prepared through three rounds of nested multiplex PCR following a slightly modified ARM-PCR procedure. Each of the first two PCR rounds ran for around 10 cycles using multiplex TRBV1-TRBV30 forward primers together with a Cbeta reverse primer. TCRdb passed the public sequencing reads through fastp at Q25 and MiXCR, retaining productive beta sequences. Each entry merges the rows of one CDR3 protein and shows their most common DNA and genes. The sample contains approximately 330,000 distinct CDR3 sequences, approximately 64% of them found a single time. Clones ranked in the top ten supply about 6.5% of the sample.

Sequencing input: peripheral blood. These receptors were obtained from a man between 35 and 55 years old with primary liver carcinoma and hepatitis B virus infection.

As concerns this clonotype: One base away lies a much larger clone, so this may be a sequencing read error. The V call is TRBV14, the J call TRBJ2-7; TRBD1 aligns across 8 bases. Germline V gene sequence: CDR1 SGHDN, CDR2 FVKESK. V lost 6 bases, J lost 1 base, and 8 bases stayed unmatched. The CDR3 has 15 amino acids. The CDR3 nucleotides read TGTGCCAGCAGTCTTCGACAGGGGTTATCCTACGAGCAGTACTTC. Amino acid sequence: CASSLRQGLSYEQYF.

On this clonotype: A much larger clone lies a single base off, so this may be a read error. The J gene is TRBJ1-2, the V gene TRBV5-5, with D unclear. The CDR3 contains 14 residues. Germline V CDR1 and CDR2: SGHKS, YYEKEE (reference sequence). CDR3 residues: CACSLGRPNYGYTF. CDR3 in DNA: TGTGCCTGCAGCTTAGGGCGTCCCAACTATGGCTACACCTTC.

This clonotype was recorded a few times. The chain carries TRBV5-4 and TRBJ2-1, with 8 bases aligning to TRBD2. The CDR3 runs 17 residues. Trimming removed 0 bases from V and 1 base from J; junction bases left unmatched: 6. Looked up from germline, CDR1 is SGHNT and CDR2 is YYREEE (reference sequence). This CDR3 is CASSLAPGTRSYNEQFF. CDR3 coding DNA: TGTGCCAGCAGCTTGGCCCCCGGGACTAGATCCTACAATGAGCAGTTCTTC.

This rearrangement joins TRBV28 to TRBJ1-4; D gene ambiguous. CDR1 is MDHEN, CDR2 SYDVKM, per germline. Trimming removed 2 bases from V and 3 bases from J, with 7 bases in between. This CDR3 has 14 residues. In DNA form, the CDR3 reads TGTGCCAGCAGTTTACCGCGAGCTAATGAAAAACTGTTTTTT. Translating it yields CASSLPRANEKLFF.

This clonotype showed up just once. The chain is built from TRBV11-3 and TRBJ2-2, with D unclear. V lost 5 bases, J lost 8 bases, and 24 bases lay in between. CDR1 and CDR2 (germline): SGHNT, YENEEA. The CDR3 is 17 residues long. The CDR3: CASSPRRHSSFTGELFF. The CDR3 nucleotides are TGTGCCAGCAGCCCAAGACGACACAGCTCCTTCACAGGGGAGCTGTTTTTT. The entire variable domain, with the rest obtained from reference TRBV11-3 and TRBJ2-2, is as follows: EAGVVQSPRYKIIEKKQPVAFWCNPISGHNTLYWYLQNLGQGPELLIRYENEEAVDDSQLPKDRFSAERLKGVDSTLKIQPAELGDSAVYLCASSPRRHSSFTGELFFGEGSRLTVL.

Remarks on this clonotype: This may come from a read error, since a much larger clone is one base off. The CDR3 DNA follows: TGTGCCAGCAGCAATCACAGGAGCTCCTACGGGCAGTACTTC. This translates into CASSNHRSSYGQYF. The chain combines TRBV5-5 with TRBJ2-7, with D perhaps matching TRBD1 (5 bases). The CDR3 length is 14 residues. CDR1 SGHKS and CDR2 YYEKEE come from the germline V gene (reference sequence). The whole variable domain, filled in from reference TRBV5-5 and TRBJ2-7, reads DAGVTQSPTHLIKTRGQQVTLRCSPISGHKSVSWYQQVLGQGPQFIFQYYEKEERGRGNFPDRFSARQFPNYSSELNVNALLLGDSALYLCASSNHRSSYGQYFGPGTRLTVT.

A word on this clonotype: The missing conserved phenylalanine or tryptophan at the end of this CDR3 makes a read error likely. The CDR3: CASSPTSSSDYNEQFL. The CDR3 bases are TGTGCCAGCAGCCCAACTAGCAGCTCGGACTACAATGAGCAGTTCTTA. The gene calls are TRBV7-9 and TRBJ2-1; a possible D gene is TRBD2 (6 bases). Germline assignment: CDR1 SEHNR and CDR2 FQNEAQ (reference sequence). V was clipped by 5 bases and J by 3 bases, with 17 bases between them. CDR3 length: 16 amino acids.

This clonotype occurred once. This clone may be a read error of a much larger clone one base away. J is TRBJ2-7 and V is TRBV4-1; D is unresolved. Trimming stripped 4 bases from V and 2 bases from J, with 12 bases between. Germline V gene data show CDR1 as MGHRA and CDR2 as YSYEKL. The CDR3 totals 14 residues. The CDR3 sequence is CASSLRIGPYEQYF. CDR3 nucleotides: TGCGCCAGCAGCCTACGGATAGGACCCTACGAGCAGTACTTC.

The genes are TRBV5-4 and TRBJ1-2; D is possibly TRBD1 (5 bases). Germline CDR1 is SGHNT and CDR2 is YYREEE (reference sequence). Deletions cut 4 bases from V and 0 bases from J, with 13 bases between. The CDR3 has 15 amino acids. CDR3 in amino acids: CASSTRGPTNYGYTF. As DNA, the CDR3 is TGTGCCAGCAGCACACGGGGACCGACTAACTATGGCTACACCTTC.

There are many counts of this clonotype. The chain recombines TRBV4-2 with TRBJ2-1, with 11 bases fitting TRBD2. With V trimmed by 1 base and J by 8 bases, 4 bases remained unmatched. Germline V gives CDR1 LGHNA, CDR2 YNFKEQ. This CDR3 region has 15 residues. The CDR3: CASSQATSGSYEQFF. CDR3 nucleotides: TGTGCCAGCAGCCAAGCAACTAGCGGGAGTTATGAGCAGTTCTTC.

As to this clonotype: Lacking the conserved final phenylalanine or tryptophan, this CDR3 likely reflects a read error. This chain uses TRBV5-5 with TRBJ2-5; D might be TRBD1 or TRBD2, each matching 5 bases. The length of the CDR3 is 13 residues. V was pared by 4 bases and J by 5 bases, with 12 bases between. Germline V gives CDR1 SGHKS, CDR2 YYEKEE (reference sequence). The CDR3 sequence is CASSAVGAETQYL. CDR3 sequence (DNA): TGTGCCAGCAGCGCGGTCGGGGCGGAGACCCAGTACCTC.

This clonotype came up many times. CDR3 DNA: TGTGCCAGCAGTTTAGCTCGACTAGCGGGGACGAACACCGGGGAGCTGTTTTTT. Translating it yields CASSLARLAGTNTGELFF. This rearrangement joins TRBV12-3 or TRBV12-4 to TRBJ2-2; TRBD2 agrees at 11 bases. The ends lost 0 bases at V and 0 bases at J; junction bases unmatched: 3. The CDR3 covers 18 residues.

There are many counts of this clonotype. Written as DNA, the CDR3 is TGTGCCAGCAGCCGCCGGAACACCATATATTTT. This codes for CASSRRNTIYF. The chain links TRBV12-3 or TRBV12-4 to TRBJ1-3, with unresolved D. Trimming cost V 6 bases and J 7 bases, with 7 bases left between them. This CDR3 has 11 residues.

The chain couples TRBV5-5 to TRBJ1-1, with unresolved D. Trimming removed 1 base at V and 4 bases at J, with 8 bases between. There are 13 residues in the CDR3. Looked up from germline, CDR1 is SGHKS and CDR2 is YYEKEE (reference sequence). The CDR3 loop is CASSLKGSTEAFF. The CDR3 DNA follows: TGTGCCAGCAGCTTGAAGGGAAGCACTGAAGCTTTCTTT.

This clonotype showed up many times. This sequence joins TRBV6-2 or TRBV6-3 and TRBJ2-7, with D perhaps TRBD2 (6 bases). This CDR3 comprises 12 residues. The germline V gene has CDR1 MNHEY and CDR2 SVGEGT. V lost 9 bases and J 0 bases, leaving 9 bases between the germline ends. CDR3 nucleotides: TGTGCCAGTGGGGGGAGCTCCTACGAGCAGTACTTC. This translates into CASGGSSYEQYF.

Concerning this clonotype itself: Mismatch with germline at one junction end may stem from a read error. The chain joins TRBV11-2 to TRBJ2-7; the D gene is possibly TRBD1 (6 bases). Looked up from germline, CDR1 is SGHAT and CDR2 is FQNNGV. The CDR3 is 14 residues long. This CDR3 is CASSLEPGVHEQYF. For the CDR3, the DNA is TGTGCCAGCAGCTTAGAGCCAGGGGTGCACGAGCAATACTTC.